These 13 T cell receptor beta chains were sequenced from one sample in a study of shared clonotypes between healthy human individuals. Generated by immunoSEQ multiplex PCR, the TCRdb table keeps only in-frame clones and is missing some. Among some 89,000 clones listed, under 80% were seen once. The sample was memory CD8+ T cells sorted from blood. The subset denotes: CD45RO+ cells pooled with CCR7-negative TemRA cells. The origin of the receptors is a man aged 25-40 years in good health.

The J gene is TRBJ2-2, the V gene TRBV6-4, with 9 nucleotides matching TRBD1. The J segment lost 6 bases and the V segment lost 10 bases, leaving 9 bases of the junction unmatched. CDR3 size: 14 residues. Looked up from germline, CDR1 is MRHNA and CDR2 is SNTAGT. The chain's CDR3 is CANSGQGGAGELFF. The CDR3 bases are TGTGCCAACTCGGGACAGGGAGGAGCCGGGGAGCTGTTTTTT.

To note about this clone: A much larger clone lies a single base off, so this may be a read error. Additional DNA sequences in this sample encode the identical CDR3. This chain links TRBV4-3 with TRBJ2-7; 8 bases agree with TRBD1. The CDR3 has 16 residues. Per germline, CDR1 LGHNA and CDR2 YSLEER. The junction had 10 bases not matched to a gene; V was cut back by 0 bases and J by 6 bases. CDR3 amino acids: CASSQDAGTGEGEQYF. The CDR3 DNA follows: TGCGCCAGCAGCCAAGATGCCGGGACAGGAGAAGGCGAGCAGTACTTC.

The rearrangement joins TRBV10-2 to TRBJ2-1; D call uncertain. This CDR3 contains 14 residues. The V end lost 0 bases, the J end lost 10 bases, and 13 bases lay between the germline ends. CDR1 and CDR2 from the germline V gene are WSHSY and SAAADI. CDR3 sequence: CASSESTLLPEQFF. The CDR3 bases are TGCGCCAGCAGTGAGTCGACTCTCCTTCCAGAGCAGTTCTTC.

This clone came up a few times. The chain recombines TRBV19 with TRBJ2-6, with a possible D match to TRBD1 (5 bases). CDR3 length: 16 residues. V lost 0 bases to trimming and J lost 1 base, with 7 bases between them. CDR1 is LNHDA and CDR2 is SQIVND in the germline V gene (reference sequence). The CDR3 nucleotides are TGTGCCAGTAGTATAGATCAGGGTTCTGGGGCCAACGTCCTGACTTTC. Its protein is CASSIDQGSGANVLTF.

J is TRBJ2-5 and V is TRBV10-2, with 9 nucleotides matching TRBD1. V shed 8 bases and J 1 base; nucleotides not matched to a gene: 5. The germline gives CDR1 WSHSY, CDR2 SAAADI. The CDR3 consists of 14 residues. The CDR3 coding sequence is TGCGCCAGCCGGGACAGGGTAACCCAAGAGACCCAGTACTTC. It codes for CASRDRVTQETQYF.

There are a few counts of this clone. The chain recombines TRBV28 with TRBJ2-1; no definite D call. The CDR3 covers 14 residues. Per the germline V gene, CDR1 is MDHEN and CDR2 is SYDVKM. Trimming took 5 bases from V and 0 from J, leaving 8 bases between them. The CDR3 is CASSPSASYNEQFF. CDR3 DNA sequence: TGTGCCAGCAGTCCAAGCGCCTCCTACAATGAGCAGTTCTTC.

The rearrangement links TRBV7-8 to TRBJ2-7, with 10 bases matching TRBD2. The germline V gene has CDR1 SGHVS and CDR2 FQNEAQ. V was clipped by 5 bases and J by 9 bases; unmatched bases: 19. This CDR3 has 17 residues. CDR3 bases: TGTGCCAGCAGCGAAGGACGTATGGGACTAGCGCTCCAGGGGCAGTACTTC. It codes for CASSEGRMGLALQGQYF.

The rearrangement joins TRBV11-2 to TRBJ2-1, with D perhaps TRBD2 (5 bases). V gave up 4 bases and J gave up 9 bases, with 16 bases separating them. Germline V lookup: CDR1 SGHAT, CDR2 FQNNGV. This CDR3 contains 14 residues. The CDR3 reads CASSWLRGAGEQFF. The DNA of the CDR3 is TGTGCCAGCAGCTGGCTCCGCGGCGCGGGTGAGCAGTTCTTC.

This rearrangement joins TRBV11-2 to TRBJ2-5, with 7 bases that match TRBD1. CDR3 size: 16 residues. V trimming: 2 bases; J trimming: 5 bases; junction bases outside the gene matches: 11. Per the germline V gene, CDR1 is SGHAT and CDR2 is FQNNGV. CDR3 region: CASSLLGGQSKETQYF. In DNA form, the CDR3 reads TGTGCCAGCAGCTTATTAGGGGGACAGAGTAAGGAGACCCAGTACTTC.

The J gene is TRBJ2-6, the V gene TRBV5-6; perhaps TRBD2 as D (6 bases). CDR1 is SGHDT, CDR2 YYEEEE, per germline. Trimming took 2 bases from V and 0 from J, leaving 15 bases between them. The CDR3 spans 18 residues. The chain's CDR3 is CASSFLGQGGSGANVLTF. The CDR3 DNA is TGTGCCAGCAGCTTTTTAGGGCAGGGAGGCTCTGGGGCCAACGTCCTGACTTTC.

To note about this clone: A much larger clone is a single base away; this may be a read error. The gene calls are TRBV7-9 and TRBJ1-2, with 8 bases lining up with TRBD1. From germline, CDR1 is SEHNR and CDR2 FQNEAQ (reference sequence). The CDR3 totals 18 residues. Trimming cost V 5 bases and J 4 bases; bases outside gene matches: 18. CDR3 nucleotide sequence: TGTGCCAGCAGCGATGGTCCCGGGACAGGATTCGAGCTCTATGGCTACACCTTC. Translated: CASSDGPGTGFELYGYTF.

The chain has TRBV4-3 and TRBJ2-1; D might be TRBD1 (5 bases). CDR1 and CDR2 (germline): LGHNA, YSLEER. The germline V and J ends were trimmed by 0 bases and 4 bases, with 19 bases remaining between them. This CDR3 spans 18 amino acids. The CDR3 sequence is CASSQDQIIGALYNEQFF. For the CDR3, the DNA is TGCGCCAGCAGCCAAGATCAAATAATAGGGGCACTGTACAATGAGCAGTTCTTC.

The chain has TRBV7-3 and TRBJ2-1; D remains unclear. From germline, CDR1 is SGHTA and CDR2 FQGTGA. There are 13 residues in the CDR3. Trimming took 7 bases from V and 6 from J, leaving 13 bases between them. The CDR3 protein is CASNDGPSNEQFF. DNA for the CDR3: TGTGCCAGCAACGACGGGCCTTCCAATGAGCAGTTCTTC.